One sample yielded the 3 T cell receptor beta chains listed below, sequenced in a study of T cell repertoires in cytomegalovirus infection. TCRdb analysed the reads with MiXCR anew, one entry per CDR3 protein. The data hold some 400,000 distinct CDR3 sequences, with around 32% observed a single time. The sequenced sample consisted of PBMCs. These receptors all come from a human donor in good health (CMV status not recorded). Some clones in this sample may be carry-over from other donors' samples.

CDR3 DNA sequence: TGCGCCAGCAGCCAAGTTTGGGCTGGAGCGACTTACGAGCAGTACTTC. It codes for CASSQVWAGATYEQYF. This rearrangement joins TRBV4-3 to TRBJ2-7; D gene ambiguous. V lost 1 base and J lost 4, with 17 bases in between. The CDR3 contains 16 residues. Germline V CDR1 and CDR2: LGHNA, YSLEER.

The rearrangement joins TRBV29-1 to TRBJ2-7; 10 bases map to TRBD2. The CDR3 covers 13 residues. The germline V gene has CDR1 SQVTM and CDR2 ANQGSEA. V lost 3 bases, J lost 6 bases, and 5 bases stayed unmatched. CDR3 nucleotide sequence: TGCAGCGTTGATGGTAGCGGGGGGACCGAGCAGTACTTC. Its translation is CSVDGSGGTEQYF.

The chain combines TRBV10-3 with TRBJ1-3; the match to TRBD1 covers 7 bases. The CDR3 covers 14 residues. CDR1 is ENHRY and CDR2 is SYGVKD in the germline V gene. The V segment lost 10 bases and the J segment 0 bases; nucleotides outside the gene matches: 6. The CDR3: CATGTDGSGNTIYF. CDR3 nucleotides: TGTGCCACCGGGACAGACGGCTCTGGAAACACCATATATTTT.